This T cell receptor beta chain emerged from a study of CD8+CD57+ T cells in acquired aplastic anemia (dated by TCRdb to 2017 to 2018). General notes on the study: Extracted DNA from sorted CD4+ and CD8+ cells averaged approximately 3 ug, ranging from about 0.17 to 30 ug. CD8+CD57+ expansion was defined as frequency above the mean frequency observed in healthy subjects.

Results the study describes overall, beyond this receptor: Patients and healthy controls showed no significant difference in CD8+ Simpson's diversity (P=0.060). Roughly 30 CD8+ CDR3 sequences were found to be shared between patients and controls, but these sequences appeared to be highly expressed in patients and within the immunodominant clones of the patients.

In this sample, this clonotype turned up many times. Its antigen is currently not known. No much larger clone is present one base from it, and per-base qualities are unavailable. Genomic DNA served as template for TCR beta VDJ combination and CDR3 sequence profiling. An Illumina HiSeq 2000 was used for TCR repertoire sequencing. The study's processing was this. TRBV/TRBJ rearrangement plots, CDR3 size and DJ length profiles, and Simpson's diversity index were used to assess repertoires. The most abundant DNA sequence in the deep sequencing data was defined as the immunodominant clone. CDR3 amino acid sequences were checked for sharing across subjects and were also compared against the VDJdb database and published repertoires. TCRdb reanalyzed the raw reads on its own, using fastp at Q25 for trimming and MiXCR for clone calling, and kept in-frame beta chains. Rows are unified per CDR3 protein, each entry keeping the most common DNA and genes. The V and J calls come from TCRdb's annotation, not from the publication. In this sample the table shows about 470,000 distinct CDR3 sequences, under 40% of which occur a single time. The top ten constitute 0.82% of the sample.

Flow cytometry had shown CD8+CD57+ cell expansion in the patients selected for sequencing. Every patient had a diagnosis of severe acquired aplastic anemia based on International Study of Aplastic Anemia and Agranulocytosis and Camitta criteria. Patients had received no therapy at the time of blood sampling. In this study, sorted CD4+ and CD8+ T cells from the blood of healthy subjects and of severe aplastic anemia patients had their TCR repertoires deep-sequenced. Patients were enrolled under clinicaltrials.gov protocols 00001620, 01623167, 00001397, 00071045, 00081523 and 00961064 in the USA. Ficoll-Paque density gradient centrifugation was used to isolate peripheral blood mononuclear cells. Before DNA extraction, CD4+ and CD8+ T cells were sorted by FACS or by magnetic beads. This receptor was identified in a human donor with aplastic anemia. The sequenced sample consisted of sorted CD4+, CD8+, or CD8+CD57+ T cells (not recorded which) from PBMCs.

The DNA sequence is as follows: TGCAGTGCTGCTAGCGGCACCTACGAGCAGTACTTC. Translation gives CSAASGTYEQYF. Recombination joined TRBV20-1 with TRBJ2-7; the central 7 bases match TRBD2. CDR1 DFQATT and CDR2 SNEGSKA are derived from the germline V gene (reference sequence). From the cysteine up to the phenylalanine, the CDR3 has a length of 12 residues. The only DNA kept is the CDR3, 36 bases in frame from the first base. The germline V and J ends show losses of 5 bases and 2 bases respectively, and no gene match explains 3 bases of the junction.